A selection of T cell receptor beta chains follows, all from one sample in a study of cytomegalovirus exposure and HLA in healthy donors. Sequencing was performed with immunoSEQ multiplex PCR; in TCRdb, only in-frame clones are kept and a portion is missing. The top ten clones hold about 3.9% of a sample with about 97,000 clones, approximately 85% of them seen once. Sequencing was performed on PBMCs. The receptors come from a man in his thirties or forties in good health and CMV-seronegative. The CDR3 runs from the conserved cysteine through the conserved F or W. The D gene is left open where the match is weak. Some rows mark clone size as missing; the rest say once, few, many or name a class of expanded clone.

j_call: TRBJ2-7
cdr3_length: 13
clone_size: .
d_call: .
v_call: TRBV19
cdr3_nt: TGTGCCAGTAGTTGGGACATATCGCGCGAGCAGTACTTC
cdr3_aa: CASSWDISREQYF

j_call: TRBJ2-2
cdr3_length: 14
clone_size: .
d_call: TRBD2
v_call: TRBV30
cdr3_nt: TGTGCCTCCTTGGGACTAGCGAACACCGGGGAGCTGTTTTTT
cdr3_aa: CASLGLANTGELFF

j_call: TRBJ1-3
cdr3_length: 15
clone_size: .
d_call: .
v_call: TRBV18
cdr3_nt: TGTGCCAGCTCATCGGACTCTTACTTTGGAAACACCATATATTTT
cdr3_aa: CASSSDSYFGNTIYF

j_call: TRBJ1-2
cdr3_length: 13
clone_size: .
d_call: .
v_call: TRBV21-1
cdr3_nt: TGTGCCAGCAGCAAAGGGGCGGGAATTGGCTACACCTTC
cdr3_aa: CASSKGAGIGYTF

j_call: TRBJ2-7
cdr3_length: 16
clone_size: .
d_call: .
v_call: TRBV28
cdr3_nt: TGTGCCAGCAGTTCGCCAAGACTAGAGGTTTACTACGAGCAGTACTTC
cdr3_aa: CASSSPRLEVYYEQYF

j_call: TRBJ1-6
cdr3_length: 17
clone_size: .
d_call: .
v_call: TRBV19
cdr3_nt: TGTGCCAGTAGTATGGGCCCTCAGAGGGATTATCGTTCACCCCTCCACTTT
cdr3_aa: CASSMGPQRDYRSPLHF

j_call: TRBJ2-2
cdr3_length: 15
clone_size: few
d_call: TRBD1
v_call: TRBV10-3
cdr3_nt: TGTGCCATCAGTGAGTTTACAGGGGGCACCGGGGAGCTGTTTTTT
cdr3_aa: CAISEFTGGTGELFF

j_call: TRBJ2-5
cdr3_length: 15
clone_size: .
d_call: TRBD2
v_call: TRBV5-4
cdr3_nt: TGTGCCAGCAGCAGTGGGACTAGCGGGAGTGAGACCCAGTACTTC
cdr3_aa: CASSSGTSGSETQYF

j_call: TRBJ1-5
cdr3_length: 11
clone_size: .
d_call: .
v_call: TRBV28
cdr3_nt: TGTGCCAGCACCCACAGGGCAAGTCAGCATTTT
cdr3_aa: CASTHRASQHF

j_call: TRBJ2-3
cdr3_length: 16
clone_size: .
d_call: .
v_call: TRBV15
cdr3_nt: TGTGCCACCAGCAGCCCGTGGGGTGAAGGGGAAGATACGCAGTATTTT
cdr3_aa: CATSSPWGEGEDTQYF

j_call: TRBJ2-1
cdr3_length: 17
clone_size: .
d_call: TRBD2
v_call: TRBV28
cdr3_nt: TGTGCCAGCAGTTTTGTAAGCGGGGTCAGCTCCTACAATGAGCAGTTCTTC
cdr3_aa: CASSFVSGVSSYNEQFF